This note documents a single TCR beta chain sequence. In the authors' methods: Reference gene primers were amplified, and this amplification served to estimate nucleated cell counts. Profiling relied on immunoSEQ multiplex PCR, and the TCRdb table lists in-frame clones only, not all of them. That table gives V, J and clone size, and the DNA gave D and trimming. The repertoire includes roughly 76,000 clones, approximately 80% of them detected once, and just over 35% sits in the top ten. The data were obtained in a study of blood T cell repertoires in COVID-19. The wider study: COVID-19 samples collected from the United States, Italy and Spain covered acute and convalescent phases.

Sequenced sample: peripheral blood. This receptor was identified in a woman in her 70s with acute or convalescent COVID-19.

The CDR3 reads CACATSGSNEQFF. CDR3 sequence (DNA): TGTGCTTGTGCGACTAGCGGGAGTAATGAGCAGTTCTTC. V and J are TRBV30 and TRBJ2-1; 12 bases fit TRBD2. This CDR3 is 13 amino acids long. Germline V gene sequence: CDR1 GTSNPN, CDR2 SVGIG (reference sequence).